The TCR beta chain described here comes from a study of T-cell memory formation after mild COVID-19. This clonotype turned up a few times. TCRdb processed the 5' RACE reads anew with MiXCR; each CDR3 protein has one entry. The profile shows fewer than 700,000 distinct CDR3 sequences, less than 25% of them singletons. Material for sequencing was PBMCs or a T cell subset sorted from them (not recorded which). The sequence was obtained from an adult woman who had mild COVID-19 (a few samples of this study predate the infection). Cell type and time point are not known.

CDR3 residues: CASSRGTVLNIQYF. The CDR3 nucleotides are TGTGCCAGTAGTCGAGGGACAGTCCTAAACATTCAGTACTTC. This chain uses TRBV19 with TRBJ2-4, with 7 bases identical to TRBD1. Trimming at V came to 5 bases and at J to 6 bases, leaving 7 bases not matched to a gene. CDR1 is LNHDA, CDR2 SQIVND, per germline (reference sequence). CDR3 size: 14 residues.